The sample holds a few counts of the clone carrying this T cell receptor (beta chain). Its specificity is unknown. Template switching with 5'RACE generated the TCR cDNA and added a universal primer site and UMIs. TCRdb re-called the 5' RACE reads through MiXCR, storing one row per CDR3 protein. Here the sample spans under 600,000 distinct CDR3 sequences, roughly 14% being singletons. The sample originates from a study of T cells after yellow fever vaccination. General study results and limits: Primary-vaccination clones mostly resurfaced post-booster (around 95% CD4, roughly 90% CD8).

Source: PBMCs, taken on the day of the yellow fever booster vaccination. The TCR originated in a man aged 25-40 years who received the YFV17D yellow fever vaccine.

The CDR3 DNA sequence: TGTGCCACCAGTGGATTAGGACTAGCGGAACGGGGAGATACGCAGTATTTT. Translated: CATSGLGLAERGDTQYF. This sequence joins TRBV24-1 and TRBJ2-3; 10 bases line up with TRBD2. J gave up 5 bases and V 5 bases, and 12 bases lay outside the gene matches. The CDR3 is 17 residues long. CDR1 KGHDR and CDR2 SFDVKD come from the germline V gene.